The 20 T cell receptor beta chains below were found in one sample sequenced in a study of blood T cell repertoires in COVID-19. Measured with immunoSEQ multiplex PCR; TCRdb has only the in-frame clones, and not every one. The sample consists of 180,000 or so clones, around 87% of them appearing once. Input material: peripheral blood. The receptor source for this set is a woman aged 25-40 years with active or convalescent COVID-19.

This clone is a singleton in its sample. This chain's CDR3 is CASSFGQGGGYTF. The CDR3 DNA follows: TGTGCCAGCAGTTTCGGGCAGGGTGGCGGCTACACCTTC. The V call is TRBV12-3 or TRBV12-4, the J call TRBJ1-2, with D possibly being TRBD1 (5 bases). This CDR3 region has 13 residues. The V end lost 3 bases, the J end lost 8 bases, and 13 bases lay between the germline ends.

J is TRBJ1-3 and V is TRBV11-1; D is unresolved. The V end was cut by 4 bases, the J end by 0 bases, with 13 bases between. The length of the CDR3 is 16 residues. Germline-derived CDR1 and CDR2 are SGHAT and FQDESV (reference sequence). CDR3 DNA sequence: TGTGCCAGCAGCTCCGGAATCGGGTCCTCTGGAAACACCATATATTTT. Encoded protein: CASSSGIGSSGNTIYF.

V gene TRBV4-2 combines with J gene TRBJ2-2; TRBD2 might be the D (6 bases). CDR3 length: 17 amino acids. Trimming stripped 0 bases from V and 2 bases from J, with 13 bases between. Germline V gives CDR1 LGHNA, CDR2 YNFKEQ. DNA of the CDR3: TGTGCCAGCAGCCAAGAGGGGGGAACCACCAACACCGGGGAGCTGTTTTTT. Residues: CASSQEGGTTNTGELFF.

The V and J genes are TRBV11-3 and TRBJ1-3; D is unresolved. The CDR3 totals 14 residues. Germline loops: CDR1 SGHNT, CDR2 YENEEA. The V gene lost 5 bases and the J gene lost 0 bases, with 8 bases spanning the gap. The CDR3 DNA reads as TGTGCCAGCAGCCCCGGGTACTCTGGAAACACCATATATTTT. This codes for CASSPGYSGNTIYF.

This clone was seen a few times. Other nucleotide sequences in the sample specify the same CDR3. This chain links TRBV12-3 or TRBV12-4 with TRBJ1-5; 8 bases line up with TRBD1. This CDR3 is 13 amino acids long. The J segment lost 5 bases and the V segment lost 3 bases, leaving 0 bases of the junction unmatched. The chain's CDR3 is CASSLTGDQPQHF. Written as DNA, the CDR3 is TGTGCCAGCAGTTTGACAGGGGATCAGCCCCAGCATTTT.

The chain uses TRBV1 and TRBJ2-1; the DNA was not used to check the table's D call, TRBD2. TRBV1 is designated a pseudogene. The CDR3 runs 16 residues. The CDR3 sequence: CTSSQDGSSGSDEQFF. The CDR3 nucleotides are TGCACCAGCAGCCAAGATGGGTCTAGCGGGAGCGATGAGCAGTTCTTC.

The CDR3 DNA reads TGTGCCAGCAGTTACGTGGGCGCCTATGGCTACACCTTC. Residues: CASSYVGAYGYTF. The chain has TRBV6-5 and TRBJ1-2; no definite D call. V dropped 2 bases and J dropped 4 bases, with 8 bases sitting between them. This CDR3 has 13 amino acids. Germline V gene data show CDR1 as MNHEY and CDR2 as SVGAGI.

Of note for this clone: The same CDR3 can be traced to other DNA sequences in this sample. This chain links TRBV18 with TRBJ1-2; D remains ambiguous. Trimming pared 0 bases from V and 0 bases from J, leaving 11 bases between. This CDR3 is 16 amino acids long. Germline CDR1 and CDR2: KGHSH and LQKENI. The CDR3 DNA reads TGTGCCAGCTCACCACCATCGGTCGGGGCTAACTATGGCTACACCTTC. Its protein product is CASSPPSVGANYGYTF.

The chain couples TRBV6-5 to TRBJ2-3, with TRBD1 identical over 7 bases. Unmatched junction bases numbered 4, after V lost 0 bases and J lost 4 bases. CDR1 is MNHEY and CDR2 is SVGAGI in the germline V gene. CDR3 size: 15 residues. CDR3 DNA: TGTGCCAGCAGTTACTCGACAGGGATAGCAGATACGCAGTATTTT. Protein sequence: CASSYSTGIADTQYF.

Regarding this clone: The sample contains more than one DNA sequence encoding this CDR3. The chain is built from TRBV7-9 and TRBJ2-7; 11 positions match TRBD1. The length of the CDR3 is 15 residues. After removal of 0 bases from V and 4 bases from J, the junction contained 2 bases not matched to a gene. Germline-derived CDR1 and CDR2 are SEHNR and FQNEAQ (reference sequence). The CDR3 region is CASSLAGQGGYEQYF. The DNA of the CDR3 is TGTGCCAGCAGCTTAGCGGGACAGGGGGGATACGAGCAGTACTTC. Using reference TRBV7-9 and TRBJ2-7 for the parts outside the CDR3, the full variable domain is DTGVSQNPRHKITKRGQNVTFRCDPISEHNRLYWYRQTLGQGPEFLTYFQNEAQLEKSRLLSDRFSAERPKGSFSTLEIQRTEQGDSAMYLCASSLAGQGGYEQYFGPGTRLTVT.

The chain has TRBV6-5 and TRBJ2-7; the D gene is possibly TRBD2 (5 bases). The V gene lost 2 bases and the J gene lost 1 base, with 15 bases spanning the gap. Germline loops: CDR1 MNHEY, CDR2 SVGAGI. This CDR3 is 16 amino acids long. The CDR3 reads CASSYTRGSLSYEQYF. The CDR3 bases are TGTGCCAGCAGTTACACTAGAGGGAGTCTTTCCTACGAGCAGTACTTC.

The rearrangement joins TRBV4-1 to TRBJ2-2; a possible D gene is TRBD2 (5 bases). Between the trimmed V and J ends, which lost 0 bases and 6 bases, there was a span of 8 bases. This CDR3 is 14 amino acids long. Germline V gives CDR1 MGHRA, CDR2 YSYEKL. The CDR3 loop reads CASSQEAAAGELFF. The DNA for the CDR3 is TGCGCCAGCAGCCAAGAAGCAGCGGCCGGGGAGCTGTTTTTT.

This sequence joins TRBV29-1 and TRBJ1-1, with D possibly matching TRBD1 (5 bases). V lost 8 bases and J 4 bases, leaving 11 bases between the germline ends. This CDR3 has 11 amino acids. The germline V gene has CDR1 SQVTM and CDR2 ANQGSEA. The chain's CDR3 is CSLGGGTEAFF. The CDR3 region has the DNA TGCAGCCTGGGGGGGGGCACTGAAGCTTTCTTT.

The V call is TRBV3-1 (or the pseudogene TRBV3-2), the J call TRBJ1-3, with a tentative D call TRBD1 (6 bases). V lost 4 bases and J 4 bases, leaving 14 bases between the germline ends. This CDR3 has 15 residues. Germline V gene data show CDR1 as LGHDT and CDR2 as YNNKEL (reference sequence). DNA of the CDR3: TGTGCCAGCAGCCGACGGGCAGGGGTCGGAAACACCATATATTTT. Protein product: CASSRRAGVGNTIYF.

This chain uses TRBV4-2 with TRBJ2-7; 7 bases map to TRBD2. The CDR3 consists of 17 residues. Per the germline V gene, CDR1 is LGHNA and CDR2 is YNFKEQ. Trimming at V came to 3 bases and at J to 0 bases, leaving 11 bases not matched to a gene. The CDR3 reads CASSQAASGLYSYEQYF. The CDR3 nucleotides read TGTGCCAGCAGCCAGGCCGCTAGCGGATTATACTCCTACGAGCAGTACTTC.

V is TRBV27 and J is TRBJ1-6; tentatively, D is TRBD1 (6 bases). V lost 4 bases and J lost 3, with 13 bases in between. The CDR3 has 16 residues. The germline gives CDR1 MNHEY, CDR2 SMNVEV (reference sequence). The CDR3: CASSSTGPHYNSPLHF. The CDR3 coding sequence is TGTGCCAGCAGTTCTACAGGGCCGCACTATAATTCACCCCTCCACTTT.

V and J are TRBV5-1 and TRBJ2-2; possible D gene TRBD1, 6 bases. Germline loops: CDR1 SGHRS, CDR2 YFSETQ. The germline V and J ends were trimmed by 9 bases and 3 bases, with 15 bases remaining between them. The CDR3 is made up of 14 amino acids. The CDR3 sequence is CATLGDKDTGELFF. CDR3 DNA sequence: TGCGCCACCCTGGGGGACAAGGACACCGGGGAGCTGTTTTTT.

The chain has TRBV18 and TRBJ2-7, with 11 nucleotides matching TRBD2. Trimming cost V 1 base and J 0 bases; bases outside gene matches: 11. Germline V gives CDR1 KGHSH, CDR2 LQKENI. The CDR3 has 19 residues. CDR3 protein: CASSPLQGTSGTSSYEQYF. CDR3 coding DNA: TGTGCCAGCTCACCACTCCAGGGGACTAGCGGAACTTCCTCCTACGAGCAGTACTTC.

V is TRBV19 and J is TRBJ1-1, with D tentatively TRBD1 (6 bases). CDR3 length equals 14 residues. Germline V gene lookup returns CDR1 LNHDA and CDR2 SQIVND (reference sequence). Trimming pared 2 bases from V and 5 bases from J, leaving 12 bases between. CDR3 sequence reads: CASSISQGPTEAFF. The CDR3 DNA follows: TGTGCCAGTAGTATATCACAGGGCCCGACTGAAGCTTTCTTT. The complete variable domain, with remaining parts taken from reference TRBV19 and TRBJ1-1, reads DGGITQSPKYLFRKEGQNVTLSCEQNLNHDAMYWYRQDPGQGLRLIYYSQIVNDFQKGDIAEGYSVSREKKESFPLTVTSAQKNPTAFYLCASSISQGPTEAFFGQGTRLTVV.

The chain has TRBV6-5 and TRBJ2-3, with 7 bases lining up with TRBD1. This CDR3 comprises 14 residues. Germline V lookup: CDR1 MNHEY, CDR2 SVGAGI. In nucleotides, the CDR3 is TGTGCTTCCGGGACAGAGACGGGCACAGATACGCAGTATTTT. This encodes CASGTETGTDTQYF.